This TCR beta chain was sequenced for a study of blood T cell repertoires in COVID-19 (dated by TCRdb to about 2020). Background for the entire study: Samples covering the acute and convalescent phases of COVID-19 were provided by collaborators in the United States, Italy and Spain. The material from the prospective study consisted of cDNA or gDNA derived from T cells, B-cell-depleted T cells, or PBMCs. Subjects who had been exposed to COVID-19, were actively infected with it, or had recovered from it provided the deeply sampled blood TCRbeta repertoires that made up the dataset. A freely available public database, intended as a resource for researchers studying the immune response to SARS-CoV-2, is where the repertoires were released. Samples were obtained from the ongoing ImmuneRACE study (first 160 participants) and from over a thousand subjects provided by 6 global collaborators. Sample metadata almost always included a de-identified subject ID, COVID-19 status, age in years and sex. Where available, HLA class I and class II types were obtained from metadata supplied by the sample provider rather than from assay-based typing. Broader findings and caveats from the paper: The quantity of clinical and demographic metadata differed by source and by participant and was supplied without curation.

Samples from volunteer blood donors who had recovered from COVID-19 were contributed by a second Seattle source. Collaborating institutions collected whole blood in K2EDTA tubes following their own protocols. Collaborator samples were shipped for TCRbeta analysis as frozen whole blood, isolated PBMCs, or DNA extracted from either sample type. After removal of 3 bases from V and 1 base from J, the junction retains 1 base not matched to a gene. CDR1 is given as LGHNA and CDR2 as YSLEER, both from the germline V gene. Including cysteine and phenylalanine, the CDR3 has 14 amino acids. The read is trimmed to its CDR3 DNA, 42 bases read in frame from base 1. The immunoSEQ Assay, a bias-controlled multiplex PCR, was used to amplify TCRbeta CDR3 regions from genomic DNA. The authors' pipeline ran thus. The number of nucleated cells in each sample was estimated by amplification of reference gene primers within the assay. Sequence reads were collapsed and filtered to measure the absolute abundance of every unique TCRbeta CDR3 rearrangement. For each sample, productive Simpson clonality was calculated as the square root of Simpson's diversity index across productive rearrangements. TCRdb's version of the immuneACCESS table is confined to in-frame rearrangements and falls short of the full clone set. An unresolved V gene accounts for under half of the shortfall where checked; the remainder is of unknown origin. V, J and clone size reflect that table, while D and trimming were determined from the DNA. This sample comprises 220,000 or so clones, around 90% of them detected only once. The ten top clones hold 5.5% to 6.5% of the sample.

Concerning this clone itself: Its target antigen remains unknown. Base qualities are not recorded, but no much larger clone differs from it by a single base.

The sequencing sample was made of peripheral blood. The chain links TRBV4-3 with TRBJ2-3; 7 junctional bases match TRBD1. The receptor was isolated from a man in his 60s who had recovered from COVID-19. CDR3 protein: CASSQGTGTDTQYF. The nucleotide sequence reads TGCGCCAGCAGCCAGGGGACAGGCACAGATACGCAGTATTTT.